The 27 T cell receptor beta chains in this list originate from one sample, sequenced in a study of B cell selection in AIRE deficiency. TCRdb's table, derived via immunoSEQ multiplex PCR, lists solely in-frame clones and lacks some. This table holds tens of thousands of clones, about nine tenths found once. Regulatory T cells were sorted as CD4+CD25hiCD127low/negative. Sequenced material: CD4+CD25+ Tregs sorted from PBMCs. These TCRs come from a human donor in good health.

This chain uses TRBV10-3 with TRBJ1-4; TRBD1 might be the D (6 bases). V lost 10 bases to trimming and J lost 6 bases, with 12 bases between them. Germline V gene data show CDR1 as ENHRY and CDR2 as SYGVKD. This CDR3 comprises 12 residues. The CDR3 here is CATRGWDEKLFF. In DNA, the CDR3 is TGTGCCACGAGGGGGTGGGATGAAAAACTGTTTTTT.

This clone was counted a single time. The CDR3 nucleotides read TGTGCCAGCAGTTACTGGATGGGAGATACGCAGTATTTT. It yields the protein CASSYWMGDTQYF. The genes are TRBV6-6 and TRBJ2-3; D gene uncertain. Trimming shortened V by 1 base and J by 5 bases, and 7 bases separated the two germline ends. Germline V CDR1 and CDR2: MNHNY, SVGAGI (reference sequence). The CDR3 has 13 amino acids.

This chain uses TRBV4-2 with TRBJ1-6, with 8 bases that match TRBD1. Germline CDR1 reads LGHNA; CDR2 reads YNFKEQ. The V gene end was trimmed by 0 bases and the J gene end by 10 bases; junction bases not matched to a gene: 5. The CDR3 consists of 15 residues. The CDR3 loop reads CASSQDKDRDSPLHF. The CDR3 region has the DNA TGTGCCAGCAGCCAAGACAAGGACAGGGACTCACCCCTCCACTTT.

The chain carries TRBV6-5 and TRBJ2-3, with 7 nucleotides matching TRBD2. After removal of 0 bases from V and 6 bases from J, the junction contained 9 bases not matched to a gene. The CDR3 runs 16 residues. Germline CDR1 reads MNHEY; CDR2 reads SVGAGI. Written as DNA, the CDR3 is TGTGCCAGCAGTTACTCACCTAGCGGAAAATCGGATACGCAGTATTTT. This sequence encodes CASSYSPSGKSDTQYF.

The CDR3 spells CASSLGSRRGRRNQPQHF. The CDR3 bases are TGTGCCAGCAGCTTAGGCTCTCGTCGGGGGAGGAGGAATCAGCCCCAGCATTTT. The V call is TRBV7-7, the J call TRBJ1-5, with a weak D call TRBD1 (5 bases). Trimming left V 1 base short and J 4 bases short, with 20 bases between. There are 18 residues in the CDR3. Germline values: CDR1 SSHAT, CDR2 FNYEAQ (reference sequence).

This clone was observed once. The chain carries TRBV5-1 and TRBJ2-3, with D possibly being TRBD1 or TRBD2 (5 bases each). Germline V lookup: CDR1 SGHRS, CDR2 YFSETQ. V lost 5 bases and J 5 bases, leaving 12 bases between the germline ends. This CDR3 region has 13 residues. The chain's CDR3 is CASRRGAGDTQYF. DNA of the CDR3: TGCGCCAGCAGAAGAGGGGCGGGAGATACGCAGTATTTT.

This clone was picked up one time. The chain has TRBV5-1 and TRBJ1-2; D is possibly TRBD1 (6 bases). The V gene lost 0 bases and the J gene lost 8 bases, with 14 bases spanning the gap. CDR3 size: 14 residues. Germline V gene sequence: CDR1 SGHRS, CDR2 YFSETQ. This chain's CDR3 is CASSLEAGDEGYTF. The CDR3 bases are TGCGCCAGCAGCTTGGAGGCAGGGGACGAGGGCTACACCTTC.

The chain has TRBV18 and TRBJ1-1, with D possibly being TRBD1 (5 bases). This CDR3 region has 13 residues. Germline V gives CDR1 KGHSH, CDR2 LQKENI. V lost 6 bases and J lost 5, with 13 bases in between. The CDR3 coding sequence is TGTGCCAGCTCCCCTTGGGGGGTGACTGAAGCTTTCTTT. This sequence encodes CASSPWGVTEAFF.

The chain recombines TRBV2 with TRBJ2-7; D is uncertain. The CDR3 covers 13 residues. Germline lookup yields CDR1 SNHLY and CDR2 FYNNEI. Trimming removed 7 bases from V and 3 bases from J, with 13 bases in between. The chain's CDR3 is CASNRQTHYEQYF. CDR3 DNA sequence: TGTGCCAGCAATAGGCAAACCCACTACGAGCAGTACTTC.

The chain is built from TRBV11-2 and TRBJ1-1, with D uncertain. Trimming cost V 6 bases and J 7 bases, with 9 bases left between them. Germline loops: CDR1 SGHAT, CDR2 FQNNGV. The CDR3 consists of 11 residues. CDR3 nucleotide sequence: TGTGCCAGCAGGCCTTCGGGTGAAGCTTTCTTT. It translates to CASRPSGEAFF.

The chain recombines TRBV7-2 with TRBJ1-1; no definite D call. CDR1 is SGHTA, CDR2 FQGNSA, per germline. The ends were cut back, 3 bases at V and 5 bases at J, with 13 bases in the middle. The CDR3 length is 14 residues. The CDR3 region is CASSFFGVGTEAFF. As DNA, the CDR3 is TGTGCCAGCAGCTTTTTCGGGGTAGGGACTGAAGCTTTCTTT.

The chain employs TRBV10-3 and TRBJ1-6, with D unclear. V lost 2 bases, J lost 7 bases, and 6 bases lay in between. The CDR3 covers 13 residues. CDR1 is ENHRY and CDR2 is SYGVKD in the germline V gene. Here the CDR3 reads CAISETGNSPLHF. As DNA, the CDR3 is TGTGCCATCAGTGAGACGGGGAATTCACCCCTCCACTTT.

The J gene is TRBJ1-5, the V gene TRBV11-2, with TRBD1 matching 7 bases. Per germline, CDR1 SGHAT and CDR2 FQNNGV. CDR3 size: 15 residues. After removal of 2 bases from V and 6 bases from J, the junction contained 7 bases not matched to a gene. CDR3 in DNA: TGTGCCAGCAGCTTATCACAGGGGTTCGGTCAGCCCCAGCATTTT. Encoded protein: CASSLSQGFGQPQHF.

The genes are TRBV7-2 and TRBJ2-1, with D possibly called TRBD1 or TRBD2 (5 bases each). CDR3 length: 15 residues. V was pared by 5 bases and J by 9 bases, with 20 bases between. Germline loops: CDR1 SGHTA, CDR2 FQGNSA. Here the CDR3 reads CASSPTGRGLGEQFF. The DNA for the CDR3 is TGTGCCAGCAGCCCAACAGGTCGAGGGCTTGGTGAGCAGTTCTTC.

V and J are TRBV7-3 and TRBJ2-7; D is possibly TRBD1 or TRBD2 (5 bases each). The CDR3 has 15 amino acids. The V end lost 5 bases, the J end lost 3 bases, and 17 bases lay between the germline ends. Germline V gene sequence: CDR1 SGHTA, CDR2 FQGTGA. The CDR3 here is CASSTDVGRGYEQYF. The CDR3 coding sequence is TGTGCCAGCAGCACCGACGTGGGACGGGGCTACGAGCAGTACTTC.

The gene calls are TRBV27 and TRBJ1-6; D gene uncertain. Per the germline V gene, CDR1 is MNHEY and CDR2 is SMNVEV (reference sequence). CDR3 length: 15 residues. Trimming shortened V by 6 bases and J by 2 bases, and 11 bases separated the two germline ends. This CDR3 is CASSRGAAYNSPLHF. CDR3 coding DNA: TGTGCCAGCAGCCGGGGAGCAGCCTATAATTCACCCCTCCACTTT.

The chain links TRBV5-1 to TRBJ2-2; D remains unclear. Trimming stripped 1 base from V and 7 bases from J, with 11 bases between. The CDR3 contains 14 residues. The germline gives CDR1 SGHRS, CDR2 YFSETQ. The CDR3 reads CASSLLGFNGELFF. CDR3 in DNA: TGCGCCAGCAGCTTGTTGGGGTTCAACGGGGAGCTGTTTTTT.

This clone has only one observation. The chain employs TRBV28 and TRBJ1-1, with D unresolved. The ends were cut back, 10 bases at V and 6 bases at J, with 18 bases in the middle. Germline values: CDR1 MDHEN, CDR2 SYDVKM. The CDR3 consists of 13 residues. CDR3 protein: CAILEWSRAEAFF. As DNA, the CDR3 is TGTGCCATCCTCGAGTGGAGCCGGGCTGAAGCTTTCTTT.

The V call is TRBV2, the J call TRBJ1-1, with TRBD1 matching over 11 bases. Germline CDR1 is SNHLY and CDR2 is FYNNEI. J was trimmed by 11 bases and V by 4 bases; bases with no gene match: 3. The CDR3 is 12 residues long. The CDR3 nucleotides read TGTGCCAGCAGTGGGGACAGGGGGAATGCTTTCTTT. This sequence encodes CASSGDRGNAFF.

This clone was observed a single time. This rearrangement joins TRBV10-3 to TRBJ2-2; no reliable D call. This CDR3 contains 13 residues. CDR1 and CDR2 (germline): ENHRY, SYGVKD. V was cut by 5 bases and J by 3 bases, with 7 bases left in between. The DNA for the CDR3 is TGTGCCATCAGTCAAGACGACACCGGGGAGCTGTTTTTT. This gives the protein CAISQDDTGELFF.

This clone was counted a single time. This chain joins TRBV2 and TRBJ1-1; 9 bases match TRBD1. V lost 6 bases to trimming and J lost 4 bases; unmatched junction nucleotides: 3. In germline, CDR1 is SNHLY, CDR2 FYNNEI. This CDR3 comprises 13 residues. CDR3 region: CASRGQGLTEAFF. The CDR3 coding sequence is TGTGCCAGCAGGGGACAGGGCCTCACTGAAGCTTTCTTT.

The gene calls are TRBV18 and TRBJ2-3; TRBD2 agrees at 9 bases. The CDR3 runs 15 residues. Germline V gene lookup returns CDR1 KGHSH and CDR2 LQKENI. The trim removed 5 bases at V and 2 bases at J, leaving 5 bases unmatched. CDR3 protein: CASSTSGGHTDTQYF. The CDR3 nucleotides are TGTGCCAGCTCAACCAGCGGGGGGCACACAGATACGCAGTATTTT.

The CDR3 is CAIAWGTEAFF. CDR3 DNA sequence: TGTGCCATCGCCTGGGGCACTGAAGCTTTCTTT. The chain is built from TRBV10-3 and TRBJ1-1; no definite D call. The CDR3 totals 11 residues. Germline V gene sequence: CDR1 ENHRY, CDR2 SYGVKD. V was shortened by 8 bases and J by 4 bases, with 8 bases between the two germline ends.

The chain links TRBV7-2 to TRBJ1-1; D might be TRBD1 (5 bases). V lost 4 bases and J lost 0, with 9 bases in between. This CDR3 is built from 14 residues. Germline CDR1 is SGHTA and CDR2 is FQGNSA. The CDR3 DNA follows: TGTGCCAGCAGCTATCGACAGATGAACACTGAAGCTTTCTTT. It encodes CASSYRQMNTEAFF.

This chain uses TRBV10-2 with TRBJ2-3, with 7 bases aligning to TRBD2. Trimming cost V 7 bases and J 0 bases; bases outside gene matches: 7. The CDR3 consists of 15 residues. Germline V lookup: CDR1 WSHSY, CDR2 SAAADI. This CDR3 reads CASTSGGSSTDTQYF. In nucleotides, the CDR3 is TGCGCCAGCACCTCGGGGGGTTCTAGCACAGATACGCAGTATTTT.

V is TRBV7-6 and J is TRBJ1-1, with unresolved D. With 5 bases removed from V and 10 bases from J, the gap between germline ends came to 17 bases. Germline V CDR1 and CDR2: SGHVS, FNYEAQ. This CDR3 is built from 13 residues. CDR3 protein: CASSPLQGLGAFF. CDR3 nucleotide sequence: TGTGCCAGCAGCCCTCTACAAGGGTTAGGAGCTTTCTTT.

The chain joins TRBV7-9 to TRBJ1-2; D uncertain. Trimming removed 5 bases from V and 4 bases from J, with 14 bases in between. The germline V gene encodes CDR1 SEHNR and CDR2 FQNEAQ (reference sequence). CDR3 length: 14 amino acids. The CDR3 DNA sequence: TGTGCCAGCAGCCCTAGAGCCTTTTCCTATGGCTACACCTTC. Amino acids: CASSPRAFSYGYTF.